This TCR beta chain appears in the sequencing data of a study of tumor-infiltrating lymphocytes in primary liver carcinoma. Study-level information: Samples gave roughly 3.5 to 7.13 million productive TCRbeta reads, similar across tissue types.

Using a constant-region primer together with ProtoScript II reverse transcriptase, TCR beta cDNA was made from about 500 ng of total RNA. Nested multiplex PCR, run for three rounds with slightly modified ARM-PCR, yielded TCR beta libraries. A single record per CDR3 protein comes from TCRdb applying MiXCR to the multiplex PCR reads. The table has some 190,000 distinct CDR3 sequences, around four fifths seen once; the top ten hold about a sixth. Study-wide findings and caveats: Tumor-adjacent and tumor-blood pairs shared less of their repertoires than tumor region pairs shared.

Of note for this clonotype: Its antigen remains unknown.

For each extraction, RNA and DNA were obtained together from approximately 20-30 mg of unsorted bulk tissue. Researchers took samples from five separate regions of each tumor. Specimen: tumor tissue from primary liver carcinoma. This receptor was obtained from a man in his forties or fifties with primary liver carcinoma and hepatitis B virus infection.

CDR3 nucleotides: TGCAGCGTTATTGACAGGGAGCAGTTCTTC. Encoded protein: CSVIDREQFF. This chain uses TRBV29-1 with TRBJ2-1; D is possibly TRBD1 (6 bases). Germline CDR1 and CDR2: SQVTM and ANQGSEA. CDR3 length equals 10 residues. V was cut by 5 bases and J by 10 bases, with 9 bases left in between.